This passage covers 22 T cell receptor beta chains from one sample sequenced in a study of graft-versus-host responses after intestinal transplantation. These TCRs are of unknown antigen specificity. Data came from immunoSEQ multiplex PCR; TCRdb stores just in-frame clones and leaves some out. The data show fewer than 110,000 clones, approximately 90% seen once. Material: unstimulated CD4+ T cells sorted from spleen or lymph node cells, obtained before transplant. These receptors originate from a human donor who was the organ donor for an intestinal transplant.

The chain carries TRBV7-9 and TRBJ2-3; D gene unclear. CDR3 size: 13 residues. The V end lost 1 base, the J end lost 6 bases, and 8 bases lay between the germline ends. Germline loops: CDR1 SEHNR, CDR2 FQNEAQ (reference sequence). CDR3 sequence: CASSLDFRDTQYF. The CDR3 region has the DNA TGTGCCAGCAGCTTAGATTTCCGGGATACGCAGTATTTT.

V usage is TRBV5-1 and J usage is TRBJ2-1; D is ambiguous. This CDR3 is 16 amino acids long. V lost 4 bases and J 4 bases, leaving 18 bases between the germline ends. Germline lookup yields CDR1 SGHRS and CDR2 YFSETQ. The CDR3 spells CASSRRIGDLYNEQFF. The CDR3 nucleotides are TGCGCCAGCAGCCGGCGAATAGGAGACCTTTACAATGAGCAGTTCTTC.

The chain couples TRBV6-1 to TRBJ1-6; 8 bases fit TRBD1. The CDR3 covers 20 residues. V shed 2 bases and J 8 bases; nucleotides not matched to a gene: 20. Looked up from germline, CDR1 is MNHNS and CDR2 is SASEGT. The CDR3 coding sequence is TGTGCCAGCAGTGAATTCGGGACAGGCGTCGGACGGTACATAGATTCACCCCTCCACTTT. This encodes CASSEFGTGVGRYIDSPLHF.

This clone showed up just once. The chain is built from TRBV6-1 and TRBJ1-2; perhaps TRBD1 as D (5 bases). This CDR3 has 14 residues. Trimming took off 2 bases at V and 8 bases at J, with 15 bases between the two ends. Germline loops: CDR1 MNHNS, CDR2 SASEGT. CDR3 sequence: CASSERDQGKGYTF. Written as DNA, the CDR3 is TGTGCCAGCAGTGAAAGGGATCAGGGTAAGGGCTACACCTTC.

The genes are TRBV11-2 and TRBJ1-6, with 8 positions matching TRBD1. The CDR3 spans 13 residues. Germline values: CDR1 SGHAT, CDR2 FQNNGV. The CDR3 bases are TGTGCGGGGCAGGGGGCTCGAAATTCACCCCTCCACTTT. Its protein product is CAGQGARNSPLHF.

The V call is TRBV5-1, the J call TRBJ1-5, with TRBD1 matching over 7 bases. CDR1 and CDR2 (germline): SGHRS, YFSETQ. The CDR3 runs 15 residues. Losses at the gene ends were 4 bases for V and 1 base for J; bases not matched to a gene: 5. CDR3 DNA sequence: TGCGCCAGCAGCGTAACAGGGGAGAGCAATCAGCCCCAGCATTTT. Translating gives CASSVTGESNQPQHF.

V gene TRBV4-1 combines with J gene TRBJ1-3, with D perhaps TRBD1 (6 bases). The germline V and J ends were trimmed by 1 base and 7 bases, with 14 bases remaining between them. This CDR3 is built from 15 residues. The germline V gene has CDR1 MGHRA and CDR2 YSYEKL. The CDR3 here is CASSQVSGGRNTIYF. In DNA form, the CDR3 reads TGCGCCAGCAGCCAAGTTTCGGGGGGGCGGAACACCATATATTTT.

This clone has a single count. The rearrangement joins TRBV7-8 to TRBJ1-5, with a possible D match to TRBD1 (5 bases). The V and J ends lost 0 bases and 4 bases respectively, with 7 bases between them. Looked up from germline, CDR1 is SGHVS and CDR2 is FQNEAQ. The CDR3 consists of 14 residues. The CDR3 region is CASSLAGGNQPQHF. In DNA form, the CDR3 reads TGTGCCAGCAGCTTAGCGGGGGGGAATCAGCCCCAGCATTTT. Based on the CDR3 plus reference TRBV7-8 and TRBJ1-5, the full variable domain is GAGVSQSPRYKVAKRGQDVALRCDPISGHVSLFWYQQALGQGPEFLTYFQNEAQLDKSGLPSDRFFAERPEGSVSTLKIQRTQQEDSAVYLCASSLAGGNQPQHFGDGTRLSIL.

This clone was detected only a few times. The CDR3 protein is CASSPRGSYNSPLHF. As DNA, the CDR3 is TGTGCCAGCTCACCCAGGGGCTCCTATAATTCACCCCTCCACTTT. The chain employs TRBV18 and TRBJ1-6, with TRBD1 as a possible D gene (6 bases). The CDR3 is 15 amino acids. CDR1 and CDR2 (germline): KGHSH, LQKENI. With 3 bases removed from V and 0 bases from J, the gap between germline ends came to 6 bases.

CDR3 coding DNA: TGTGCCTGGAGTGTACGCCAATCCAACGTCCTGACTTTC. This translates into CAWSVRQSNVLTF. V and J are TRBV30 and TRBJ2-6; D unresolved. The V gene's germline CDR1 is GTSNPN and CDR2 SVGIG (reference sequence). Trimming left V 0 bases short and J 8 bases short, with 8 bases between. The CDR3 spans 13 residues.

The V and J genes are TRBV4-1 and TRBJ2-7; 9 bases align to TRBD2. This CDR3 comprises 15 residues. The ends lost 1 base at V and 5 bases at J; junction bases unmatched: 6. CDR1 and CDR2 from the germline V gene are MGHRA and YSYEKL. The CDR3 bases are TGCGCCAGCAGCCAAGCGGGCGGGAGGGGAAACGAGCAGTACTTC. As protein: CASSQAGGRGNEQYF.

CDR3 nucleotide sequence: TGTGCCAGCAGCCTGGCCGGGAGGCCTCCCTACGAGCAGTACTTC. It yields the protein CASSLAGRPPYEQYF. V is TRBV11-3 and J is TRBJ2-7, with TRBD2 identical over 7 bases. CDR1 and CDR2 (germline): SGHNT, YENEEA. CDR3 length: 15 amino acids. The V gene end was trimmed by 5 bases and the J gene end by 2 bases; junction bases not matched to a gene: 9. The full variable domain, with the rest looked up from reference TRBV11-3 and TRBJ2-7, is EAGVVQSPRYKIIEKKQPVAFWCNPISGHNTLYWYLQNLGQGPELLIRYENEEAVDDSQLPKDRFSAERLKGVDSTLKIQPAELGDSAVYLCASSLAGRPPYEQYFGPGTRLTVT.

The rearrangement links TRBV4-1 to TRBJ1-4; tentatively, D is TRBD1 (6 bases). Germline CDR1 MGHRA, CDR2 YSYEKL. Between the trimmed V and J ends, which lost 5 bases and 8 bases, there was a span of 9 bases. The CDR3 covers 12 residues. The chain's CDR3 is CASSGGEEKLFF. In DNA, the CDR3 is TGCGCCAGCAGCGGGGGCGAAGAAAAACTGTTTTTT.

CDR3 sequence: CASSLYPGDEQYF. CDR3 bases: TGTGCCAGCAGCTTATATCCGGGAGACGAGCAGTACTTC. The chain uses TRBV7-3 and TRBJ2-7, with TRBD2 as a possible D gene (6 bases). The V and J ends lost 2 bases and 5 bases respectively, with 10 bases between them. Per germline, CDR1 SGHTA and CDR2 FQGTGA. The CDR3 consists of 13 residues.

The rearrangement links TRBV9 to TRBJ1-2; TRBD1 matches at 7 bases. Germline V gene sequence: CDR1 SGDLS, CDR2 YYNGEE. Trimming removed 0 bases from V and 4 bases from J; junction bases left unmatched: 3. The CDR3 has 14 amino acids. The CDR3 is CASSVEGQPYGYTF. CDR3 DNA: TGTGCCAGCAGCGTAGAGGGACAGCCCTATGGCTACACCTTC.

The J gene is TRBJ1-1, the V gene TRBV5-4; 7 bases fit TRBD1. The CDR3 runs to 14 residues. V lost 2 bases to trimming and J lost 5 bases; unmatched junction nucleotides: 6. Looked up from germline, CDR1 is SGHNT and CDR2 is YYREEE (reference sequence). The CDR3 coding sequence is TGTGCCAGCAGCTTACAGGGGATGGGGACTGAAGCTTTCTTT. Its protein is CASSLQGMGTEAFF.

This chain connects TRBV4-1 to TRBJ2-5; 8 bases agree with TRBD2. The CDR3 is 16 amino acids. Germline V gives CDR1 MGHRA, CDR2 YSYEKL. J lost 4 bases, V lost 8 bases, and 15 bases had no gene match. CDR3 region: CASQWSASGGVETQYF. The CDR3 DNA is TGCGCCAGCCAGTGGTCAGCAAGCGGGGGCGTAGAGACCCAGTACTTC.

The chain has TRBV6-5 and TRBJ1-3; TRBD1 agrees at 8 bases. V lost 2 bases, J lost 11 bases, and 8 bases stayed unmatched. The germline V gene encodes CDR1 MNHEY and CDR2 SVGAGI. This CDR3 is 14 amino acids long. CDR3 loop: CASSYAERQGPIYF. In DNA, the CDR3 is TGTGCCAGCAGTTACGCAGAAAGACAGGGGCCCATATATTTT.

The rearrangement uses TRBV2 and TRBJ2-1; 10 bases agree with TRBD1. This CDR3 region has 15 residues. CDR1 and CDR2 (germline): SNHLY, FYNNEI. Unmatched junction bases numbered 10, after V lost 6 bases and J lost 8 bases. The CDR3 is CASSGGTGVADEQFF. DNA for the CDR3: TGTGCCAGCAGCGGGGGGACAGGGGTTGCGGATGAGCAGTTCTTC.

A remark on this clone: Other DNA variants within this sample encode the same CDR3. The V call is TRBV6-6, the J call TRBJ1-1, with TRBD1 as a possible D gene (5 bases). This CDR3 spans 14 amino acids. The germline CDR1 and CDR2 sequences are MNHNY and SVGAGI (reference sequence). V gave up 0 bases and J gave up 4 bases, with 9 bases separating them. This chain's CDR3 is CASSYSRGTTEAFF. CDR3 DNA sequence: TGTGCCAGCAGTTACTCCCGGGGCACCACTGAAGCTTTCTTT.

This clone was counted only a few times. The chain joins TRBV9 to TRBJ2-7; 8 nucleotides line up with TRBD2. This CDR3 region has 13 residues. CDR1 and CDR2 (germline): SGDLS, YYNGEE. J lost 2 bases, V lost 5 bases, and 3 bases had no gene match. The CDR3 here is CASRGGGTYEQYF. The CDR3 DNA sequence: TGTGCCAGCAGGGGCGGGGGGACCTACGAGCAGTACTTC.

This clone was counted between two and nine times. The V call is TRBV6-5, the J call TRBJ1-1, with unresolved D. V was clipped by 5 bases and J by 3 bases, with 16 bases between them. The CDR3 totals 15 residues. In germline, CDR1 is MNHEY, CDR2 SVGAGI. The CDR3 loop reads CASSHLRPRDTEAFF. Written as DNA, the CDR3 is TGTGCCAGCAGTCACCTAAGGCCGAGGGACACTGAAGCTTTCTTT.